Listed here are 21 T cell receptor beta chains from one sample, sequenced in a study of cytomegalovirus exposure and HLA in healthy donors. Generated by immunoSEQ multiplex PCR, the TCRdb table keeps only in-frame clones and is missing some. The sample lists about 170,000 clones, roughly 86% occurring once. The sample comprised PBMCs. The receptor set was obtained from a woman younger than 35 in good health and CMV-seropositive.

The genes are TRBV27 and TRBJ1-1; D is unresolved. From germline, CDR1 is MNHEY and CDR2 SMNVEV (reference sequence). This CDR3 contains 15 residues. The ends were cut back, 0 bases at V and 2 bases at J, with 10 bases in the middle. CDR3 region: CASSLSKTGNTEAFF. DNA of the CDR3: TGTGCCAGCAGTTTATCGAAAACGGGAAACACTGAAGCTTTCTTT.

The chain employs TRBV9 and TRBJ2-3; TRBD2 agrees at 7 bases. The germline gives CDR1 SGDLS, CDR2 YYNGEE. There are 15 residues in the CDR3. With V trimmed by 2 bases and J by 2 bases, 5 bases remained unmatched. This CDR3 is CASSVSSGVTDTQYF. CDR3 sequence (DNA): TGTGCCAGCAGCGTGTCTAGCGGAGTCACAGATACGCAGTATTTT.

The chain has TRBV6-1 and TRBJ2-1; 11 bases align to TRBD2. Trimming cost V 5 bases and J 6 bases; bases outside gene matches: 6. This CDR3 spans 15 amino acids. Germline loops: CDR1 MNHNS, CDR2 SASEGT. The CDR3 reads CASSKLAGASNEQFF. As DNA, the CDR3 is TGTGCCAGCAGTAAACTAGCGGGAGCATCCAATGAGCAGTTCTTC.

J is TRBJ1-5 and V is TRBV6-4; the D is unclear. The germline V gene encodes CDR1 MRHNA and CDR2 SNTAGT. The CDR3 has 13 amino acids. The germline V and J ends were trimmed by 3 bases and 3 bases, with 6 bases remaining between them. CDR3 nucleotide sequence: TGTGCCAGCAGTGAGGGCCCCAATCAGCCCCAGCATTTT. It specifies CASSEGPNQPQHF.

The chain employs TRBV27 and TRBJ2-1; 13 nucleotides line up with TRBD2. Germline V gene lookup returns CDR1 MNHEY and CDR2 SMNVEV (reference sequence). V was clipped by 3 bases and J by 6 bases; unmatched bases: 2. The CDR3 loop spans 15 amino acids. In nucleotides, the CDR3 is TGTGCCAGCAGTTTGGGACTAGCGGGGATCAATGAGCAGTTCTTC. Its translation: CASSLGLAGINEQFF.

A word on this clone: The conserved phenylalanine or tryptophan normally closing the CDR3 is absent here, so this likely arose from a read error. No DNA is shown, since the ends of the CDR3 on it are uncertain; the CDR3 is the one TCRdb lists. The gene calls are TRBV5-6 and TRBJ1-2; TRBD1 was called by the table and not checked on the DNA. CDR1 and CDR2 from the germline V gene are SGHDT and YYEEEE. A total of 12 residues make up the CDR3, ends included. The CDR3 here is CASSSAAGATTI.

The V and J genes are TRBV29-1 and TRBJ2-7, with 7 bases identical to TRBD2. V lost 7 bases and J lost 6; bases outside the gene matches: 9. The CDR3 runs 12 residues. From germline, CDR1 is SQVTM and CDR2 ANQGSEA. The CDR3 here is CSAEGGSSEQYF. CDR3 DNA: TGCAGCGCCGAGGGAGGGAGCAGCGAGCAGTACTTC.

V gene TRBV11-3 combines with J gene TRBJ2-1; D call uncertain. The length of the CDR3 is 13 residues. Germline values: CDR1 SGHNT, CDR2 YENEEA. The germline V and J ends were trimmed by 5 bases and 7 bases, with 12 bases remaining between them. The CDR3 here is CASSGLLNNEQFF. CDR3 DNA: TGTGCCAGCAGCGGCCTCTTGAATAATGAGCAGTTCTTC.

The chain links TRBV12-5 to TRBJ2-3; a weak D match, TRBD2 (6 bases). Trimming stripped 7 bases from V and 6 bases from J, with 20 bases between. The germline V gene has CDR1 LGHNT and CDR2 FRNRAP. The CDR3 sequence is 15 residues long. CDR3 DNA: TGTGCTAGTGCGCAATCGGGACTCGCAGGGGATACGCAGTATTTT. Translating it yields CASAQSGLAGDTQYF.

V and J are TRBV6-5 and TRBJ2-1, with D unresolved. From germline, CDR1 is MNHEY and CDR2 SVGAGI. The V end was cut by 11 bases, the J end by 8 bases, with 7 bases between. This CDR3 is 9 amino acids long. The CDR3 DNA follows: TGTGCCTTGTCTGATGAGCAGTTCTTC. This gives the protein CALSDEQFF.

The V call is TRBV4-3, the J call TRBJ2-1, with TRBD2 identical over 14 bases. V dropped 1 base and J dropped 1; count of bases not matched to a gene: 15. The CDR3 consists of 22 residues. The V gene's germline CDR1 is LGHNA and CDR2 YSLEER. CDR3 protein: CASSQGWGLGLAGAKSYNEQFF. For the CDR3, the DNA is TGCGCCAGCAGCCAAGGATGGGGGCTGGGACTAGCGGGAGCGAAATCCTACAATGAGCAGTTCTTC.

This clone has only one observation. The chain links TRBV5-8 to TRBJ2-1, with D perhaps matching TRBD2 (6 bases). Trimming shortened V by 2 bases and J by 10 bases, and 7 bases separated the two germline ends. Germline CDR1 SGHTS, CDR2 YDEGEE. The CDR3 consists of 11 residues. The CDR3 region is CASSFLAEQFF. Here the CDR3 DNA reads TGTGCCAGCAGCTTCCTAGCGGAGCAGTTCTTC. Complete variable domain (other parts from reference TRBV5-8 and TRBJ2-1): EAGVTQSPTHLIKTRGQQATLRCSPISGHTSVYWYQQALGLGLQFLLWYDEGEERNRGNFPPRFSGRQFPNYSSELNVNALELEDSALYLCASSFLAEQFFGPGTRLTVL.

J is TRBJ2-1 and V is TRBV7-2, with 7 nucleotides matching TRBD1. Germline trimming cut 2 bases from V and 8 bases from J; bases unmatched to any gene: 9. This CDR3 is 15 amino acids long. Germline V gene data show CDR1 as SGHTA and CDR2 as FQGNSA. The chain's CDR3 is CASSLFRGLLYEQFF. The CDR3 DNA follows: TGTGCCAGCAGCTTATTTAGGGGGCTTTTGTATGAGCAGTTCTTC.

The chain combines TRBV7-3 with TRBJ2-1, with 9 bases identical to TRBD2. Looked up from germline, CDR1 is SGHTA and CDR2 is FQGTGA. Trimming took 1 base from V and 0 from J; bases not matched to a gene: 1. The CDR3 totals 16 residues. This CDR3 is CASSLRTSVSYNEQFF. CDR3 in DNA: TGTGCCAGCAGCTTAAGGACTAGCGTCTCCTACAATGAGCAGTTCTTC.

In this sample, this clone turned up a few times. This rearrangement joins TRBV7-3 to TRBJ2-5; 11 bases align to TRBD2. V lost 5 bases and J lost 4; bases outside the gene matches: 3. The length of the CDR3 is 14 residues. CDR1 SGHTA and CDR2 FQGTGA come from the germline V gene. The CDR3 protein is CASSAGLAGETQYF. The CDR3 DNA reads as TGTGCCAGCAGCGCCGGACTAGCGGGAGAGACCCAGTACTTC.

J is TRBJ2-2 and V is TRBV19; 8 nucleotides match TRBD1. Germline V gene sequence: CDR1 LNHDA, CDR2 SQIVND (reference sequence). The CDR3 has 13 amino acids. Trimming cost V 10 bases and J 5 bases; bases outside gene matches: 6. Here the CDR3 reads CATLQGETGELFF. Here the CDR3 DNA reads TGTGCCACCCTACAGGGGGAAACCGGGGAGCTGTTTTTT.

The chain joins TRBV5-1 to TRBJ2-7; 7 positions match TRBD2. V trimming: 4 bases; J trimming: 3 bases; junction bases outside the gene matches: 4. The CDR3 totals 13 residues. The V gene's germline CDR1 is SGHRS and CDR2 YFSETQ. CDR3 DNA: TGCGCCAGCAGCCAAGCGGGAAGCTACGAGCAGTACTTC. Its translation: CASSQAGSYEQYF.

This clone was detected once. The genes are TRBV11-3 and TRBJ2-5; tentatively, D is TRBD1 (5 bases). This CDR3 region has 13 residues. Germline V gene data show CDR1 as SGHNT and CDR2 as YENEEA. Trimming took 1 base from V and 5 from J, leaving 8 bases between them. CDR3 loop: CASSLGTQETQYF. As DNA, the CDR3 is TGTGCCAGCAGCTTAGGGACACAGGAGACCCAGTACTTC.

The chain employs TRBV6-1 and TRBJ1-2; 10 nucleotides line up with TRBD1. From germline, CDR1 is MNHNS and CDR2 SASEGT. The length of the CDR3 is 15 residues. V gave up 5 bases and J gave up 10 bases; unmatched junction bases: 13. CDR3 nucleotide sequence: TGTGCCAGCAGTCTAGAAAGCCCCGGGACAGGGGACTACACCTTC. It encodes CASSLESPGTGDYTF.

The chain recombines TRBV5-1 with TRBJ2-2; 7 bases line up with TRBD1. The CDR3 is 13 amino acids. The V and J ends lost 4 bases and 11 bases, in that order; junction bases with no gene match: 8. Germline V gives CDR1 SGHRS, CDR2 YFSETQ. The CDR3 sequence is CASSSDRDLELFF. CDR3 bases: TGCGCCAGCAGCAGCGACAGGGACCTCGAGCTGTTTTTT. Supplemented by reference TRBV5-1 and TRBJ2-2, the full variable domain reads KAGVTQTPRYLIKTRGQQVTLSCSPISGHRSVSWYQQTPGQGLQFLFEYFSETQRNKGNFPGRFSGRQFSNSRSEMNVSTLELGDSALYLCASSSDRDLELFFGEGSRLTVL.

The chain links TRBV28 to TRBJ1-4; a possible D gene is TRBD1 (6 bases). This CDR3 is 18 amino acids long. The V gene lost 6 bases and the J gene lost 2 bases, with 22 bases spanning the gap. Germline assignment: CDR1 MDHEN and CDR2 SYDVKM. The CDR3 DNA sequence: TGTGCCAGCAGCGGGAGGGGGAGGGAGTGGCGTACTAATGAAAAACTGTTTTTT. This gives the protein CASSGRGREWRTNEKLFF.